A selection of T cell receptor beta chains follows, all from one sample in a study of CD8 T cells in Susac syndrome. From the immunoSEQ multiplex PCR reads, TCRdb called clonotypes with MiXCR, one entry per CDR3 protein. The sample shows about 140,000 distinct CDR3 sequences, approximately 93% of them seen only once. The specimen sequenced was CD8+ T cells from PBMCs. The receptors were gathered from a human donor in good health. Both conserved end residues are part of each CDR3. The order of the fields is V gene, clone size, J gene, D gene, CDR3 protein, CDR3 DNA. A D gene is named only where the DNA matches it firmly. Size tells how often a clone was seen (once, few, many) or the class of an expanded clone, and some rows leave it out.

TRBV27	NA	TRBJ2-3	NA	CASTRASADTQYF	TGTGCCAGCACCCGTGCTAGCGCAGATACGCAGTATTTT
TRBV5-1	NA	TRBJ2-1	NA	CASSPQPDVSYNEQFF	TGCGCCAGCAGCCCGCAACCCGACGTTTCCTACAATGAGCAGTTCTTC
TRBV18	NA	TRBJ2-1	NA	CASSPLGLSSYNEQFF	TGTGCCAGCTCACCACTCGGGCTGAGCTCCTACAATGAGCAGTTCTTC
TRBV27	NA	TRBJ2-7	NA	CASSTTLAYEQYF	TGTGCCAGCAGTACCACCTTAGCCTACGAGCAGTACTTC
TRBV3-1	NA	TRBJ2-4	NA	CASSQGGREHDIQYF	TGTGCCAGCAGCCAGGGAGGCCGGGAGCATGACATTCAGTACTTC
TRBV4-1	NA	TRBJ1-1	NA	CASSQAASGTEAFF	TGCGCCAGCAGCCAAGCAGCCTCGGGGACTGAAGCTTTCTTT
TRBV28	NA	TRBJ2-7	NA	CASSTREQYF	TGTGCCAGCAGTACCCGCGAGCAGTACTTC
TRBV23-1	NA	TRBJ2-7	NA	CASSLTHRWHEQYF	TGCGCCAGCAGTCTTACTCACAGGTGGCACGAGCAGTACTTC
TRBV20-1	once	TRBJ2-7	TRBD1	CSATDRGLSYEQYF	TGCAGTGCAACCGACAGGGGGCTTTCCTACGAGCAGTACTTC
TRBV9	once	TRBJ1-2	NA	CASTGNYGYTF	TGTGCCAGCACAGGGAACTATGGCTACACCTTC
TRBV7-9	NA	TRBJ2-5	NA	CASSLDSGASETQYF	TGTGCCAGCAGCTTAGACTCGGGGGCCAGTGAGACCCAGTACTTC
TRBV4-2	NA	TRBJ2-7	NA	CASSQNSKSYEQYF	TGTGCCAGCAGCCAAAACAGTAAATCCTACGAGCAGTACTTC
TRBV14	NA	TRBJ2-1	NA	CASSQVGKHNEQFF	TGTGCCAGCAGCCAAGTGGGGAAGCACAATGAGCAGTTCTTC
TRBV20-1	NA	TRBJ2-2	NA	CSAMGGDGELFF	TGCAGTGCTATGGGTGGAGACGGGGAGCTGTTTTTT
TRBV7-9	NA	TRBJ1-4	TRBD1	CASSFPGQGATNEKLFF	TGTGCCAGCAGCTTTCCGGGACAGGGTGCAACTAATGAAAAACTGTTTTTT
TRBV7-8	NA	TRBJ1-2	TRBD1	CASSLVRQGDYGYTF	TGTGCCAGCAGCTTAGTCAGACAGGGCGACTATGGCTACACCTTC
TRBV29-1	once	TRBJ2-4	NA	CSVFEEMGFQYF	TGCAGCGTTTTCGAGGAAATGGGCTTCCAATACTTC
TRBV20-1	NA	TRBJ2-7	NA	CSAPGTSSSYEQYF	TGCAGTGCTCCCGGGACTTCGAGCTCCTACGAGCAGTACTTC
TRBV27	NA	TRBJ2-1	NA	CASGELGRQFF	TGTGCCAGCGGTGAACTAGGTCGGCAGTTCTTC
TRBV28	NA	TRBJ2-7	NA	CASSPVGSYEQYF	TGTGCCAGCAGTCCGGTAGGATCCTACGAGCAGTACTTC
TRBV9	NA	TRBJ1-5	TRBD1	CASSPTTGEDGQPQHF	TGTGCCAGCAGCCCCACGACAGGGGAAGATGGTCAGCCCCAGCATTTT
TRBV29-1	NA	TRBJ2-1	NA	CSVQFVGNEQFF	TGCAGCGTTCAATTCGTAGGGAATGAGCAGTTCTTC
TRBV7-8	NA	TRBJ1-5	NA	CASSLAPTESSNQPQHF	TGTGCCAGCAGCTTAGCGCCGACGGAAAGTAGCAATCAGCCCCAGCATTTT
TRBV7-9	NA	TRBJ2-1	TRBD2	CASIGLAGNEQFF	TGTGCCAGCATCGGACTAGCGGGAAATGAGCAGTTCTTC
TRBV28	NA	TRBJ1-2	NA	CASSPPQQPLLNRSYTF	TGTGCCAGCAGCCCCCCTCAACAGCCTCTCCTAAATCGGAGCTACACCTTC
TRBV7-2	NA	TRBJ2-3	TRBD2	CASSAGGGNTDTQYF	TGTGCCAGCAGCGCGGGGGGCGGGAACACAGATACGCAGTATTTT
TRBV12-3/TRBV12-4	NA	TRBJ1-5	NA	CASRQGYSNQPQHF	TGTGCCAGCAGGCAGGGATATAGCAATCAGCCCCAGCATTTT
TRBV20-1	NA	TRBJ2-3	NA	CSARPEINTDTQYF	TGCAGTGCTAGACCCGAGATAAACACAGATACGCAGTATTTT
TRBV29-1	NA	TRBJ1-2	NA	CSVEEGNYGYTF	TGCAGCGTTGAGGAGGGCAACTATGGCTACACCTTC
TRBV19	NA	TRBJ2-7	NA	CASSIVAAGNEQYF	TGTGCCAGTAGTATAGTAGCGGCAGGGAACGAGCAGTACTTC
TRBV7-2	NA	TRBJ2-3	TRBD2	CASSLGGGWGDTQYF	TGTGCCAGCAGCTTAGGGGGAGGGTGGGGAGATACGCAGTATTTT
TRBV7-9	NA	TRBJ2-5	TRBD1	CASSPIGQGETQYF	TGTGCCAGCAGCCCCATAGGACAGGGGGAGACCCAGTACTTC
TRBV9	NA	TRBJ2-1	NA	CASSLTTPANEQFF	TGTGCCAGCAGCCTGACTACCCCGGCAAATGAGCAGTTCTTC
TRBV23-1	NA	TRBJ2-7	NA	CASSHSGTPWGEQYF	TGCGCCAGCAGTCACTCCGGGACGCCCTGGGGCGAGCAGTACTTC
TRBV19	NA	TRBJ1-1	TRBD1	CASSTYRGRNTEAFF	TGTGCCAGTAGTACCTACAGGGGGCGGAACACTGAAGCTTTCTTT
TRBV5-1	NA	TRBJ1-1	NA	CASSLEWGTEAFF	TGCGCCAGCAGCTTGGAATGGGGGACTGAAGCTTTCTTT
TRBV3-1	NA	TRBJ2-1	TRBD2	CASSQDPAGGTEQFF	TGTGCCAGCAGCCAAGATCCGGCGGGAGGGACTGAGCAGTTCTTC
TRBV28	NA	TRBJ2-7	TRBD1	CASTGQGGILEQYF	TGTGCCAGCACTGGACAGGGTGGGATCCTCGAGCAGTACTTC
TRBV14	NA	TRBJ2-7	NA	CASSLNLGIHEQYF	TGTGCCAGCAGCCTAAACTTGGGAATCCACGAGCAGTACTTC
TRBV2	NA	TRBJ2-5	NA	CASSESRGQETQYF	TGTGCCAGCAGTGAATCTAGGGGCCAAGAGACCCAGTACTTC
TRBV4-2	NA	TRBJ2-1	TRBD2	CASSGGPGTSESNEQFF	TGTGCCAGCAGCGGAGGACCTGGGACTAGCGAGAGCAATGAGCAGTTCTTC